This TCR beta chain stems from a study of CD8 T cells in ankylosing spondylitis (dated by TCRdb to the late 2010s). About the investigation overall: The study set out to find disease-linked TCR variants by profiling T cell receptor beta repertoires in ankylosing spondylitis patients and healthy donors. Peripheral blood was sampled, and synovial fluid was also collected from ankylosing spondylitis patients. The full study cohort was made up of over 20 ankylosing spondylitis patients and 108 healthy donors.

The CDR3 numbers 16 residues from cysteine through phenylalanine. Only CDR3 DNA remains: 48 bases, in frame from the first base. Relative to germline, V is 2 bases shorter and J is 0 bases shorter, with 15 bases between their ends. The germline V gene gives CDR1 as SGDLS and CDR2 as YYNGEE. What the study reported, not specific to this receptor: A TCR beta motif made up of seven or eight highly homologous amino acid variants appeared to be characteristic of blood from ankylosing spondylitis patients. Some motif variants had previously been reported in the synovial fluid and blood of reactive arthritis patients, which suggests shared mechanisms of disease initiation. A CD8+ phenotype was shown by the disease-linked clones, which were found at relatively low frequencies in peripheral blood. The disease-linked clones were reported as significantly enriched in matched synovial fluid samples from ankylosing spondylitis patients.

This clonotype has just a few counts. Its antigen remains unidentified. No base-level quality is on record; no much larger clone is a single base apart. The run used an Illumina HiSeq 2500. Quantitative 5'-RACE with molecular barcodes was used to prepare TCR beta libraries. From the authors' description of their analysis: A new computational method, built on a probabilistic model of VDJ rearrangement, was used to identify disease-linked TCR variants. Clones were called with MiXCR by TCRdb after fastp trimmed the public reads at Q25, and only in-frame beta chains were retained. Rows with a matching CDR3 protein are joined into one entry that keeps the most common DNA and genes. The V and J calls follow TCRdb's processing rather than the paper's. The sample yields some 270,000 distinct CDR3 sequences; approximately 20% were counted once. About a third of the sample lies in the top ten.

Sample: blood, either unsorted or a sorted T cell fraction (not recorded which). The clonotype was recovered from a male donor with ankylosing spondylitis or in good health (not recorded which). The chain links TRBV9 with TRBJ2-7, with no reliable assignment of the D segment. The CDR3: CASSVQADEVSYEQYF. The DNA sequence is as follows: TGTGCCAGCAGCGTCCAGGCTGACGAAGTCTCCTACGAGCAGTACTTC.